This is a list of T cell receptor beta chains from one sample in a study of T cells after yellow fever vaccination. A single record per CDR3 protein comes from TCRdb applying MiXCR to the 5' RACE reads. The sample shows 150,000 or so distinct CDR3 sequences, about a tenth of them seen only once. The source was CD8+ T cells sorted from PBMCs, collected 45 days after the yellow fever booster vaccination. These receptor sequences come from a man younger than 35 who received the YFV17D yellow fever vaccine. Both conserved end residues are trimmed from each CDR3.

v_call	j_call	cdr3_aa
TRBV27	TRBJ2-6	ASAQGMAGANVLT
TRBV6-4	TRBJ2-1	ASSDGRDRGNEQF
TRBV4-1	TRBJ1-4	ASSQVWGRTNEKLF
TRBV4-3	TRBJ2-5	ASSQDRLETQY
TRBV6-5	TRBJ2-1	ASSYSSGLLYNEQF
TRBV9	TRBJ1-1	ASSAPLGTGENTEAF
TRBV5-6	TRBJ1-1	ASSFLPRQDRNTEAF
TRBV7-9	TRBJ2-3	ASSPAGTSGGKDTQY
TRBV3-1	TRBJ1-1	ASSQESRIAEAF
TRBV7-2	TRBJ2-3	ASSLAPLDTQY
TRBV20-1	TRBJ1-2	SAREQDQTYGYT
TRBV5-1	TRBJ1-1	ASSLAVSANTEAF
TRBV4-1	TRBJ2-2	TSSQAEGWELF
TRBV7-2	TRBJ1-6	AGAAGGAYSPLH
TRBV7-6	TRBJ1-1	ASSPSGGGTEAF
TRBV7-2	TRBJ2-3	ASSLPASGGASDTQY
TRBV6-2/TRBV6-3	TRBJ2-1	ASSYPFSNEQF
TRBV6-5	TRBJ2-5	ASSYGGGASETQY
TRBV7-2	TRBJ2-3	ASSFIGGARFTDTQY
TRBV29-1	TRBJ2-2	SIRGDRRTGELF
TRBV19	TRBJ1-1	ASSTRVTEAF
TRBV7-9	TRBJ2-3	ASTYIGLAVSTDTQY
TRBV7-6	TRBJ2-7	ASSLYSYDEQY
TRBV11-1	TRBJ1-2	ASSSGRPHYGYT
TRBV4-2	TRBJ1-5	ASSQRGQGADQPQH
TRBV6-5	TRBJ2-1	ASSYPGAGDEQF
TRBV14	TRBJ2-1	ASSLNFPGEQF
TRBV7-9	TRBJ1-1	ASSDAMDREFEAF
TRBV28	TRBJ1-2	ASSGDLYGYT
TRBV19	TRBJ1-6	ASSPRQGSPLH
TRBV4-1	TRBJ2-2	ASSHSGGLSTGELF
TRBV29-1	TRBJ2-3	SVDGQPGSTDTQY
TRBV7-6	TRBJ2-7	ASRPGQGSSYEQY
TRBV5-6	TRBJ1-6	ASSYPTGGNSPLH
TRBV2	TRBJ2-1	ASGWTSYNEQF
TRBV11-2	TRBJ2-3	ASSLVSSGGATDTQY
TRBV12-3/TRBV12-4	TRBJ1-5	ASRPGTDNQPQH
TRBV6-2/TRBV6-3	TRBJ2-1	ASSYPQAAASDHNEQF
TRBV19	TRBJ1-2	ATTTGSYGYT
TRBV29-1	TRBJ2-7	SVEGGTYEQY
TRBV11-2	TRBJ1-1	ASRTMNTEAF
TRBV10-3	TRBJ2-1	AISESPGGSNEQF
TRBV5-1	TRBJ2-1	ASSPPNFNEQF
TRBV5-8	TRBJ2-5	ASSLLLLQETQY
TRBV7-9	TRBJ2-1	ASSPPVGQGNEQF
TRBV12-5	TRBJ1-6	ASGLETGTGPRSYNSPLH
TRBV18	TRBJ2-1	ASSADLARTYNEQF
TRBV7-3	TRBJ2-2	ASSLAGPATGELF
TRBV7-2	TRBJ2-1	ASSLRQGSSYNEQF
TRBV12-3/TRBV12-4	TRBJ2-5	ASSLVWGSPETQY